This T cell receptor beta chain was sequenced during a study of blood T cells in healthy people across ages. General study points: More naive CD4+ cells and higher diversity were found in long-lived than in aged donors. Expanded clonotype changes were possibly confounded by unknown donor CMV status.

To note about this clonotype: Its antigen is not identified.

Primers used in a second PCR of roughly 6 to 12 cycles were a sample-barcoded 5' primer and a J-beta primer mix. TCRdb fed the 5' RACE reads into MiXCR, producing one record per CDR3 protein. The top ten clones hold about 22% of a sample with 850,000 to 1,000,000 distinct CDR3 sequences, 51% of them seen once. CDR3 length equals 17 residues. V gave up 7 bases and J gave up 0 bases, with 18 bases separating them. In germline, CDR1 is MGHDK, CDR2 SYGVNS. The source material was blood. The V call is TRBV25-1, the J call TRBJ2-2, with D tentatively TRBD1 (6 bases). The sequence was collected from a woman aged 60-75 years in good health. The CDR3 coding sequence is TGTGCCAGCACCCCACCCAGCACAGGGACGAACACCGGGGAGCTGTTTTTT. This sequence encodes CASTPPSTGTNTGELFF.